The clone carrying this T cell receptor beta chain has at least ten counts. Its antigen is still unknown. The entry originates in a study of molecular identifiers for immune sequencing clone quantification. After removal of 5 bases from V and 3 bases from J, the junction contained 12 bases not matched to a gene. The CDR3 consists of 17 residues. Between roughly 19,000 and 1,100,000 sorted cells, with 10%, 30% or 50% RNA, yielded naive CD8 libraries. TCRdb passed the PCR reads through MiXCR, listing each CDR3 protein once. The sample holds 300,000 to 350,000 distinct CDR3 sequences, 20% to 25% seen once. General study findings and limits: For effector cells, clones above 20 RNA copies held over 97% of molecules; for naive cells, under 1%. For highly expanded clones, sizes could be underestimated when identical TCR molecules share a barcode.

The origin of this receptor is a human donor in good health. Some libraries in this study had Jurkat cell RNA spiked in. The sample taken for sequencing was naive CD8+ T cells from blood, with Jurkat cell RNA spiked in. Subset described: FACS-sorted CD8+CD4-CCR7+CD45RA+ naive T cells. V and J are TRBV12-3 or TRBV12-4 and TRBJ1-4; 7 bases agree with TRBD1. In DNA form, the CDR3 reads TGTGCCAGCAGTCCATCCCGGGACAGTCCTTCTAATGAAAAACTGTTTTTT. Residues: CASSPSRDSPSNEKLFF.